The 29 T cell receptor beta chains presented below share a single source sample, sequenced in a study of cytomegalovirus exposure and HLA in healthy donors. The PCR employed 60 Vbeta primers together with 13 Jbeta primers. Only in-frame clones appear in the TCRdb table, and some are missing; sequencing was by immunoSEQ multiplex PCR. The sample has under 250,000 clones, approximately 80% seen once. The sample comprised PBMCs. The receptors were sampled from a male donor in good health and CMV-seronegative.

The rearrangement uses TRBV28 and TRBJ1-3, with TRBD1 as a possible D gene (6 bases). Germline CDR1 is MDHEN and CDR2 is SYDVKM. This CDR3 spans 15 amino acids. V was pared by 6 bases and J by 2 bases, with 14 bases between. CDR3 in DNA: TGTGCCAGCAGGACGCTAGGGGGGGCTGGAAACACCATATATTTT. This codes for CASRTLGGAGNTIYF.

The DNA for the CDR3 is TGTGCCAGCAGCTCAGAGGGGACTAGGTTCCGAGAGCAGTTCTTC. Its protein product is CASSSEGTRFREQFF. This sequence joins TRBV5-4 and TRBJ2-1; 8 nucleotides agree with TRBD2. With 3 bases clipped from V and 10 bases from J, the junction kept 12 bases outside the gene matches. Germline V CDR1 and CDR2: SGHNT, YYREEE (reference sequence). The CDR3 runs to 15 residues.

The chain employs TRBV13 and TRBJ1-1; no definite D call. The CDR3 runs to 15 residues. Between the trimmed V and J ends, which lost 3 bases and 5 bases, there was a span of 16 bases. Looked up from germline, CDR1 is PRHDT and CDR2 is FYEKMQ (reference sequence). The DNA for the CDR3 is TGTGCCAGCAGCTTGCGAGGTTCGGCCGGGACTGAAGCTTTCTTT. It yields the protein CASSLRGSAGTEAFF.

A remark on this clone: At the DNA level, this CDR3 is encoded by other sequences in the same sample as well. This rearrangement joins TRBV19 to TRBJ1-5, with 9 bases aligning to TRBD1. Germline loops: CDR1 LNHDA, CDR2 SQIVND (reference sequence). CDR3 length: 15 residues. The V gene end was trimmed by 6 bases and the J gene end by 7 bases; junction bases not matched to a gene: 10. The CDR3 coding sequence is TGTGCCAGTAGCCCGGGACAGGGACGTTACCAGCCCCAGCATTTT. This encodes CASSPGQGRYQPQHF.

To note about this clone: The sample carries other DNA sequences with the same CDR3. This rearrangement joins TRBV6-5 to TRBJ2-5; D remains ambiguous. V lost 0 bases and J lost 1, with 9 bases in between. Per germline, CDR1 MNHEY and CDR2 SVGAGI. The CDR3 spans 15 residues. The CDR3 region is CASSYSRGRQETQYF. The CDR3 region has the DNA TGTGCCAGCAGTTACTCGAGAGGCCGCCAAGAGACCCAGTACTTC.

The gene calls are TRBV29-1 and TRBJ2-5; 7 nucleotides match TRBD1. Trimming took 0 bases from V and 1 from J; bases not matched to a gene: 14. The CDR3 spans 18 residues. The germline gives CDR1 SQVTM, CDR2 ANQGSEA. CDR3 residues: CSVEDPTGAHIIQETQYF. DNA of the CDR3: TGCAGCGTTGAAGATCCCACAGGGGCCCACATAATCCAAGAGACCCAGTACTTC.

V is TRBV9 and J is TRBJ2-1, with TRBD2 matching 11 bases. Germline assignment: CDR1 SGDLS and CDR2 YYNGEE. The CDR3 covers 16 residues. V lost 1 base, J lost 9 bases, and 9 bases stayed unmatched. CDR3 nucleotides: TGTGCCAGCAGCGTACAGACTAGCGGGAAATCAAGTGAGCAGTTCTTC. Translating it yields CASSVQTSGKSSEQFF.

The CDR3 loop is CASSPPQGPASGPQHF. The CDR3 DNA reads TGTGCCAGCAGCCCACCTCAGGGCCCCGCAAGTGGTCCCCAGCATTTT. This sequence joins TRBV6-6 and TRBJ1-5, with D maybe TRBD1 (5 bases). The CDR3 is made up of 16 amino acids. Germline CDR1 MNHNY, CDR2 SVGAGI (reference sequence). Deletions cut 6 bases from V and 10 bases from J, with 25 bases between.

The chain is built from TRBV29-1 and TRBJ2-5; D possibly corresponds to TRBD2 (5 bases). This CDR3 comprises 14 residues. Germline CDR1 SQVTM, CDR2 ANQGSEA. Trimming cost V 6 bases and J 2 bases, with 16 bases left between them. The CDR3 protein is CSVAMTKGQETQYF. CDR3 sequence (DNA): TGCAGCGTCGCAATGACTAAAGGGCAAGAGACCCAGTACTTC.

This clone has more than one count but fewer than ten. The J gene is TRBJ2-7, the V gene TRBV21-1; no check of the table's D call, TRBD2, against the DNA was made. TRBV21-1 is recorded as a pseudogene. The CDR3 is 17 residues long. CDR3 bases: TGTGCCAGCAGCAAAGATGGCGGGTTTCCCCCAAACTACGAGCAGTACTTC. This encodes CASSKDGGFPPNYEQYF.

The genes are TRBV30 and TRBJ1-4; no definite D call. Germline V gene sequence: CDR1 GTSNPN, CDR2 SVGIG (reference sequence). There are 13 residues in the CDR3. Trimming removed 1 base from V and 13 bases from J, with 16 bases in between. The CDR3 DNA follows: TGTGCCTGGAGTGCCCCGTCCCTTTACAGACTGTTTTTT. This translates into CAWSAPSLYRLFF.

The chain uses TRBV19 and TRBJ2-3; D not certain. Germline CDR1 and CDR2: LNHDA and SQIVND (reference sequence). CDR3 length equals 15 residues. Trimming pared 5 bases from V and 2 bases from J, leaving 14 bases between. The CDR3 is CASSLEVLNTDTQYF. The CDR3 coding sequence is TGTGCCAGTAGTCTCGAGGTCCTAAACACAGATACGCAGTATTTT.

The genes are TRBV28 and TRBJ2-3; perhaps TRBD2 as D (6 bases). Deletions cut 2 bases from V and 1 base from J, with 13 bases between. Germline V lookup: CDR1 MDHEN, CDR2 SYDVKM. The CDR3 is 16 residues long. CDR3 region: CASSLVSGPRTDTQYF. The CDR3 region has the DNA TGTGCCAGCAGTTTAGTTAGCGGCCCCCGCACAGATACGCAGTATTTT.

The chain combines TRBV27 with TRBJ1-6; 7 bases align to TRBD1. This CDR3 is built from 15 residues. From germline, CDR1 is MNHEY and CDR2 SMNVEV (reference sequence). Losses at the gene ends were 4 bases for V and 10 bases for J; bases not matched to a gene: 10. CDR3 residues: CASSSYRGENSPLHF. CDR3 in DNA: TGTGCCAGCAGTTCCTACAGGGGTGAAAACTCACCCCTCCACTTT.

V usage is TRBV2 and J usage is TRBJ1-5; no reliable D call. Germline V gene sequence: CDR1 SNHLY, CDR2 FYNNEI. Trimming shortened V by 3 bases and J by 0 bases, and 9 bases separated the two germline ends. This CDR3 contains 15 residues. CDR3 loop: CASSEAGNSNQPQHF. CDR3 sequence (DNA): TGTGCCAGCAGTGAGGCGGGGAATAGCAATCAGCCCCAGCATTTT.

The rearrangement links TRBV5-1 to TRBJ2-3; 10 nucleotides agree with TRBD1. The CDR3 is 18 amino acids. In germline, CDR1 is SGHRS, CDR2 YFSETQ. V was pared by 4 bases and J by 1 base, with 12 bases of the junction left unmatched. The CDR3 here is CASSPGQGTSKGTDTQYF. CDR3 nucleotides: TGCGCCAGCAGCCCGGGACAGGGGACCTCTAAGGGCACAGATACGCAGTATTTT.

The chain has TRBV10-2 and TRBJ2-3, with D tentatively TRBD1 (5 bases). V dropped 10 bases and J dropped 3 bases, with 26 bases sitting between them. CDR3 length: 17 amino acids. Germline V gene lookup returns CDR1 WSHSY and CDR2 SAAADI. The CDR3 reads CATSPREGPGWTDTQYF. CDR3 bases: TGCGCCACCTCGCCGCGTGAAGGGCCAGGGTGGACAGATACGCAGTATTTT.

CDR3 nucleotides: TGTGCCAGCAGTCAACCCGGGACAGGGGGTTACGAGCAGTACTTC. Translating it yields CASSQPGTGGYEQYF. This chain connects TRBV25-1 to TRBJ2-7, with 11 bases identical to TRBD1. This CDR3 is built from 15 residues. J lost 4 bases, V lost 5 bases, and 7 bases had no gene match. Germline assignment: CDR1 MGHDK and CDR2 SYGVNS.

The V call is TRBV11-3, the J call TRBJ1-3; D possibly corresponds to TRBD1 (5 bases). Germline V lookup: CDR1 SGHNT, CDR2 YENEEA. This CDR3 contains 14 residues. Trimming cost V 5 bases and J 4 bases, with 12 bases left between them. CDR3 protein: CASSQAGTGNTIYF. Here the CDR3 DNA reads TGTGCCAGCAGCCAAGCGGGGACGGGAAACACCATATATTTT.

This clone was counted between two and nine times. This chain connects TRBV19 to TRBJ2-1; TRBD2 matches at 10 bases. V gave up 3 bases and J gave up 0 bases; unmatched junction bases: 5. This CDR3 has 17 residues. Germline V CDR1 and CDR2: LNHDA, SQIVND (reference sequence). CDR3 loop: CASSIRASGSSYNEQFF. The CDR3 DNA reads as TGTGCCAGTAGTATTCGGGCTAGCGGGAGCTCCTACAATGAGCAGTTCTTC.

CDR3 sequence: CASSRTLTSRETQYF. The CDR3 nucleotides are TGTGCCAGCAGCCGCACACTTACTAGCCGGGAGACCCAGTACTTC. The chain links TRBV5-4 to TRBJ2-5; a possible D gene is TRBD2 (6 bases). This CDR3 region has 15 residues. Germline CDR1 is SGHNT and CDR2 is YYREEE (reference sequence). Trimming removed 4 bases from V and 5 bases from J, with 18 bases in between.

The chain links TRBV6-1 to TRBJ1-5; D is ambiguous. The V gene lost 3 bases and the J gene lost 0 bases, with 9 bases spanning the gap. Germline-derived CDR1 and CDR2 are MNHNS and SASEGT. The CDR3 runs to 15 residues. CDR3 bases: TGTGCCAGCAGTGAGGGCAGCTATAGCAATCAGCCCCAGCATTTT. This encodes CASSEGSYSNQPQHF.

V is TRBV19 and J is TRBJ2-1, with 12 bases matching TRBD2. CDR1 and CDR2 (germline): LNHDA, SQIVND (reference sequence). The CDR3 runs to 17 residues. The ends lost 6 bases at V and 1 base at J; junction bases unmatched: 7. DNA for the CDR3: TGTGCCAGTAGGGGACTAGCGGGCCTGCGGTCCTACAATGAGCAGTTCTTC. As protein: CASRGLAGLRSYNEQFF.

This clone was observed a few times. The chain carries TRBV6-1 and TRBJ2-7, with TRBD1 identical over 10 bases. The CDR3 consists of 15 residues. V lost 6 bases, J lost 2 bases, and 7 bases stayed unmatched. Germline V gene sequence: CDR1 MNHNS, CDR2 SASEGT. CDR3 sequence (DNA): TGTGCCAGCAGGGACCACGGACAGGGGGCCTACGAGCAGTACTTC. It is translated as CASRDHGQGAYEQYF.

Concerning this clone: This same CDR3 is encoded by further DNA sequences in the sample. The chain couples TRBV9 to TRBJ2-1, with TRBD2 matching 9 bases. CDR3 length equals 15 residues. Germline values: CDR1 SGDLS, CDR2 YYNGEE. After removal of 0 bases from V and 6 bases from J, the junction contained 4 bases not matched to a gene. The CDR3 loop is CASSVGLAGINEQFF. In nucleotides, the CDR3 is TGTGCCAGCAGCGTAGGCCTAGCGGGGATCAATGAGCAGTTCTTC.

This clone appeared once. The rearrangement joins TRBV10-3 to TRBJ2-5; tentative D call: TRBD1 (6 bases). Looked up from germline, CDR1 is ENHRY and CDR2 is SYGVKD. Trimming pared 2 bases from V and 5 bases from J, leaving 9 bases between. This CDR3 region has 13 residues. CDR3: CAISEEGVETQYF. As DNA, the CDR3 is TGTGCCATCAGTGAGGAGGGGGTGGAGACCCAGTACTTC.

This clone was seen only once. The chain couples TRBV19 to TRBJ1-5, with D unclear. V lost 3 bases and J lost 0, with 9 bases in between. The CDR3 loop spans 15 amino acids. Germline V gene sequence: CDR1 LNHDA, CDR2 SQIVND (reference sequence). DNA for the CDR3: TGTGCCAGTAGTATTTTTCAGAATAGCAATCAGCCCCAGCATTTT. This encodes CASSIFQNSNQPQHF. Looking up the rest from reference TRBV19 and TRBJ1-5 gives the full variable domain: DGGITQSPKYLFRKEGQNVTLSCEQNLNHDAMYWYRQDPGQGLRLIYYSQIVNDFQKGDIAEGYSVSREKKESFPLTVTSAQKNPTAFYLCASSIFQNSNQPQHFGDGTRLSIL.

V is TRBV2 and J is TRBJ2-5; TRBD1 agrees at 10 bases. The CDR3 totals 15 residues. Germline CDR1 and CDR2: SNHLY and FYNNEI. J was trimmed by 4 bases and V by 7 bases; bases with no gene match: 9. The CDR3 spells CASKGQGGGGETQYF. CDR3 in DNA: TGTGCCAGCAAAGGACAGGGGGGGGGAGGAGAGACCCAGTACTTC.

The chain employs TRBV27 and TRBJ2-1; weak D call: TRBD2 (6 bases). V was trimmed by 3 bases and J by 0 bases, leaving 6 bases between them. CDR3 length: 14 amino acids. Per germline, CDR1 MNHEY and CDR2 SMNVEV (reference sequence). This CDR3 reads CASSFGGSYNEQFF. The CDR3 DNA is TGTGCCAGCAGTTTCGGGGGCTCCTACAATGAGCAGTTCTTC.